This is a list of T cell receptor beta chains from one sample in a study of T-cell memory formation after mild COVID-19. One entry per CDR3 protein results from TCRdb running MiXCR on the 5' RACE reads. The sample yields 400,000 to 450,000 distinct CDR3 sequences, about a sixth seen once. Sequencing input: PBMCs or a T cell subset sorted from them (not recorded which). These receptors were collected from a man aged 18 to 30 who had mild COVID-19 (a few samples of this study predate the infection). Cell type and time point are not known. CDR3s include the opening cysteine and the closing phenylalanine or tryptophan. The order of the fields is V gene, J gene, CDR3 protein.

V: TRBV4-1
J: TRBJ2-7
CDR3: CASSQTGNPYEQYF

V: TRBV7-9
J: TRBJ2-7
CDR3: CASSLAAAYEQYF

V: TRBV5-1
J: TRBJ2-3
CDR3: CASSSLAGNTDTQYF

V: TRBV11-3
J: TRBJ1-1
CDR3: CASSFGQGRGNTEAFF

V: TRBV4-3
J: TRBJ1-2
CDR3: CASSQDGDRTGLGYGYTF

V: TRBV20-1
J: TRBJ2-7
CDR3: CSARDRGFTYEQYF

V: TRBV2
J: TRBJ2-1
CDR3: CASTDGTVPYSSYNEQFF

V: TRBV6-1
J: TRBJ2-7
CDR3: CASTIPPLNEQYF

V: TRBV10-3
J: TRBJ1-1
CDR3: CAITKAVGGDTEAFF

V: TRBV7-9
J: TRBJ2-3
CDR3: CASSSYRTASTDTQYF

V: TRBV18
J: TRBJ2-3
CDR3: CASSLQGGGVPDTQYF

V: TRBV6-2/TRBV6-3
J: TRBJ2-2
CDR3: CASRRDGNTGELFF

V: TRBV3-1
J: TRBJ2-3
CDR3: CASSPRSGTGRTDTQYF

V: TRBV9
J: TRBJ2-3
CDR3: CASSVELDTQYF

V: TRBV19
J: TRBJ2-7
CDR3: CASSDPSYEQYF

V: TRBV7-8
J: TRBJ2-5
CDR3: CASSFGTTQETQYF

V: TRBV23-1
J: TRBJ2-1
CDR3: CASSRQAENLSSYNEQFF

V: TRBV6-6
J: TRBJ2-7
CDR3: CASILTSPSSYEQYF

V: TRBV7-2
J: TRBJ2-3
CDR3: CASSPRGVDTQYF

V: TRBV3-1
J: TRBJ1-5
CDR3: CASSLGTGAAGEPQHF

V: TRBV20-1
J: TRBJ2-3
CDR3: CSLDSRAADTQYF

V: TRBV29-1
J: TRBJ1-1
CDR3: CSVPQGPNTEAFF

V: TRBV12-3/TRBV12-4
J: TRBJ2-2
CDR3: CASRRDRLNTGELFF

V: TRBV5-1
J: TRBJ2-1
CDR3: CASSLAILAGGPNEQFF